This is a list of T cell receptor beta chains from one sample in a study of low-dose radiotherapy and immunotherapy resistance in tumors. TCRdb processed the reads anew with MiXCR; each CDR3 protein has one entry. Found here are roughly 76,000 distinct CDR3 sequences, approximately 17% of them singletons; the top ten hold roughly 6%. The sequencing here drew on PBMCs, taken before treatment. All receptors derive from a male donor with prostate cancer. CDR3s include the opening cysteine and the closing phenylalanine or tryptophan. A D gene is named only where the DNA matches it firmly. Some rows have no size entry. The others give once, few or many, or a class for an expanded clone.

CDR3,DNA,V,D,length,size,J
CSAMEKYSNQPQHF,TGCAGTGCTATGGAGAAATATAGCAATCAGCCCCAGCATTTT,TRBV20-1,-,14,many,TRBJ1-5
CASRTGVTDTQYF,TGTGCCAGTAGGACAGGTGTTACAGATACGCAGTATTTT,TRBV12-3/TRBV12-4,TRBD1,13,many,TRBJ2-3
CASSLEGGSGGEQYF,TGCGCCAGCAGCTTGGAAGGCGGGTCGGGGGGCGAGCAGTACTTC,TRBV5-1,TRBD2,15,-,TRBJ2-7
CSALAGGRQDTQYF,TGCAGTGCTCTAGCGGGGGGGCGCCAAGATACGCAGTATTTT,TRBV20-1,TRBD2,14,many,TRBJ2-3
CSARGQGGGYTF,TGCAGTGCTAGGGGACAGGGCGGGGGCTACACCTTC,TRBV20-1,TRBD1,12,many,TRBJ1-2
CASSQSNGLAVSNEQFF,TGCGCCAGCAGTCAATCAAACGGACTAGCGGTATCCAATGAGCAGTTCTTC,TRBV23-1,TRBD2,17,many,TRBJ2-1
CASSAPGRGRETQYF,TGTGCCAGCAGCGCTCCGGGACGGGGTCGGGAGACCCAGTACTTC,TRBV5-4,-,15,-,TRBJ2-5
CASSQTGGARWNEQFF,TGTGCCAGCAGCCAAACCGGGGGGGCCAGGTGGAATGAGCAGTTCTTC,TRBV5-5,TRBD2,16,many,TRBJ2-1
CASSQDSLAGGGETQYF,TGTGCCAGCAGCCAAGATTCCCTAGCGGGAGGTGGAGAGACCCAGTACTTC,TRBV4-2,TRBD2,17,-,TRBJ2-5
CAWSSPFPAEAFF,TGTGCCTGGAGTTCCCCCTTTCCGGCTGAAGCTTTCTTT,TRBV30,-,13,-,TRBJ1-1
CSARLGSGDVQPQHF,TGCAGTGCTAGATTGGGGAGTGGGGACGTGCAGCCCCAGCATTTT,TRBV20-1,-,15,few,TRBJ1-5
CASSQDPGQGIMNTEAFF,TGCGCCAGCAGCCAAGATCCCGGACAGGGGATCATGAACACTGAAGCTTTCTTT,TRBV4-1,TRBD1,18,many,TRBJ1-1
CASSTRLAGVRAYEQYF,TGTGCCAGCAGTACCCGACTAGCGGGAGTGAGGGCCTACGAGCAGTACTTC,TRBV6-2/TRBV6-3,TRBD2,17,-,TRBJ2-7
CASSDAVAGGEQFF,TGTGCCAGCAGTGACGCGGTAGCGGGAGGCGAGCAGTTCTTC,TRBV2,TRBD2,14,many,TRBJ2-1
CASSLSGGQETQYF,TGCGCCAGCAGTCTGTCTGGCGGCCAAGAGACCCAGTACTTC,TRBV10-2,-,14,few,TRBJ2-5
CASKDRARFANVLTF,TGTGCCTCAAAAGACAGGGCCCGTTTTGCCAACGTCCTGACTTTC,TRBV28,TRBD1,15,-,TRBJ2-6
CASSTLRGTGTDTQYF,TGTGCCAGCAGCACACTCAGGGGTACGGGCACAGATACGCAGTATTTT,TRBV5-4,-,16,many,TRBJ2-3
CASTQRGTGGVSSGANVLTF,TGTGCCAGCACACAGAGGGGGACAGGGGGCGTATCGTCTGGGGCCAACGTCCTGACTTTC,TRBV7-6,TRBD1,20,many,TRBJ2-6
CASSRQGALGETQYF,TGTGCCAGTAGCCGACAGGGGGCGCTCGGAGAGACCCAGTACTTC,TRBV19,TRBD1,15,many,TRBJ2-5
CASMRGAGAYGYTF,TGTGCCAGCATGCGCGGGGCAGGGGCCTATGGCTACACCTTC,TRBV12-3/TRBV12-4,-,14,many,TRBJ1-2
CASSTGLETQYF,TGTGCCAGCAGTACAGGGTTAGAGACCCAGTACTTC,TRBV27,-,12,many,TRBJ2-5
CSARAVLAGDKAYEQYF,TGCAGTGCTAGAGCGGTCCTAGCGGGGGACAAGGCCTACGAGCAGTACTTC,TRBV20-1,TRBD2,17,-,TRBJ2-7
CATSDPGRGNEQFF,TGTGCCACCAGTGACCCCGGGAGAGGCAATGAGCAGTTCTTC,TRBV24-1,-,14,-,TRBJ2-1
CSARVASGTGNEQFF,TGCAGTGCTAGAGTTGCTAGCGGGACTGGCAATGAGCAGTTCTTC,TRBV20-1,TRBD2,15,many,TRBJ2-1
CSVEDLGSRTEAFF,TGCAGCGTTGAAGATCTTGGGTCGCGGACTGAAGCTTTCTTT,TRBV29-1,-,14,many,TRBJ1-1
CASSLIATSGTLGGTQYF,TGTGCCAGCAGCTTAATCGCAACTAGCGGGACCCTCGGAGGAACGCAGTATTTT,TRBV7-2,TRBD2,18,many,TRBJ2-3
CASRKDTDTQYF,TGTGCCAGCAGAAAGGACACAGATACGCAGTATTTT,TRBV2,-,12,-,TRBJ2-3
CASSRDNYNEQFF,TGTGCCAGCAGCCGGGACAATTACAATGAGCAGTTCTTC,TRBV9,-,13,many,TRBJ2-1
CAIGVGSTPQETQYF,TGTGCCATCGGGGTGGGGAGTACACCCCAAGAGACCCAGTACTTC,TRBV10-3,-,15,few,TRBJ2-5
CASNTGPVNQPQHF,TGTGCCAGCAACACCGGACCGGTAAATCAGCCCCAGCATTTT,TRBV12-3/TRBV12-4,-,14,many,TRBJ1-5
CASSQGSENSPLHF,TGTGCCAGCTCACAGGGGTCAGAAAATTCACCCCTCCACTTT,TRBV18,-,14,many,TRBJ1-6
CASSPGGRSTGELFFFF,-,TRBV18,-,17,-,TRBJ2-2
CASSYGAQLITGELFF,TGTGCCAGCAGCTACGGGGCCCAACTGATCACCGGGGAGCTGTTTTTT,TRBV6-5,-,16,-,TRBJ2-2
CASEGQGYNEQFF,TGTGCCAGCGAGGGGCAGGGCTACAATGAGCAGTTCTTC,TRBV6-2/TRBV6-3,-,13,many,TRBJ2-1
CASRPDRIAGWNTGELFF,TGTGCCAGCAGGCCCGACCGAATAGCGGGTTGGAACACCGGGGAGCTGTTTTTT,TRBV12-3/TRBV12-4,TRBD2,18,-,TRBJ2-2
CACPGTGGADTQYF,TGTGCCTGTCCCGGGACAGGGGGCGCAGATACGCAGTATTTT,TRBV30,TRBD1,14,many,TRBJ2-3
CASSRKGAEQPQHF,TGTGCCAGTAGTAGAAAAGGGGCCGAGCAGCCCCAGCATTTT,TRBV19,-,14,-,TRBJ1-5
CASSFDTTDTLYF,TGTGCCAGCAGCTTCGACACAACAGATACGCTGTATTTT,TRBV7-6,-,13,-,TRBJ2-3
CSARHTTGELFF,TGCAGTGCTAGACACACCACCGGGGAGCTGTTTTTT,TRBV20-1,-,12,many,TRBJ2-2
CASSPRQGFDGYTF,TGTGCCAGCAGCCCCCGACAGGGGTTCGATGGCTACACCTTC,TRBV7-9,TRBD1,14,many,TRBJ1-2
CASSLIASDPTGELFFF,-,TRBV5-1,-,17,few,TRBJ2-2
CASSPTSTGTYNEQFF,TGTGCCAGCAGCCCAACTTCGACAGGGACCTACAATGAGCAGTTCTTC,TRBV7-3,TRBD1,16,many,TRBJ2-1
CASSLGQGQNGYEQYF,TGCGCCAGCAGCTTGGGACAGGGACAGAACGGCTACGAGCAGTACTTC,TRBV5-1,TRBD1,16,many,TRBJ2-7
CASSSSGEILHF,TGTGCCAGCAGCTCTAGTGGAGAAATCCTCCACTTT,TRBV5-5,-,12,many,TRBJ1-6
CASSQDALAVNEQFF,TGTGCCAGCAGCCAAGATGCCCTAGCGGTTAATGAGCAGTTCTTC,TRBV4-2,TRBD2,15,many,TRBJ2-1
CASSDRRLYNEQFF,TGTGCCAGCAGCGACCGTCGACTATACAATGAGCAGTTCTTC,TRBV7-8,-,14,many,TRBJ2-1
CASTRKREATTTQYF,TGTGCCAGCACCAGAAAGAGGGAGGCCACAACTACGCAGTATTTT,TRBV6-1,-,15,many,TRBJ2-3
CSARGVSGNSYNEQFF,TGCAGTGCCCGAGGGGTATCTGGAAACTCCTACAATGAGCAGTTCTTC,TRBV20-1,-,16,many,TRBJ2-1
CSAVHTRNTGELFF,TGCAGTGCTGTACATACTAGAAACACCGGGGAGCTGTTTTTT,TRBV20-1,-,14,few,TRBJ2-2
CSAKDLMDEKLFF,TGCAGTGCTAAGGACCTGATGGATGAAAAACTGTTTTTT,TRBV20-1,-,13,many,TRBJ1-4
CASSHPDRRGGNEQFF,TGTGCCAGCAGCCATCCAGACAGGCGGGGTGGAAATGAGCAGTTCTTC,TRBV5-4,-,16,many,TRBJ2-1
CASSPAWGKYNEQFF,TGTGCCAGCAGCCCGGCGTGGGGGAAGTACAATGAGCAGTTCTTC,TRBV7-2,-,15,many,TRBJ2-1
CASSDSSGRPIETQYF,TGTGCCAGCAGCGATTCTAGCGGGAGGCCTATTGAGACCCAGTACTTC,TRBV28,TRBD2,16,many,TRBJ2-5
CASSLGGTTDTQYF,TGTGCCAGCAGCCTGGGGGGGACCACAGATACGCAGTATTTT,TRBV3-1,TRBD2,14,many,TRBJ2-3
CASSQDLASPYEQYF,TGTGCCAGCAGCCAAGATCTTGCATCCCCCTACGAGCAGTACTTC,TRBV3-1,-,15,many,TRBJ2-7